This T cell receptor (beta chain) was found in a study of glioma-infiltrating T cells. TCR alpha and beta CDR3 regions were amplified from RNA using iRepertoire nested multiplex PCR. Tissue mRNA or PBMC total RNA, roughly 90-450 ng, went into one-step reverse transcription and amplification. TCRdb reprocessed the multiplex PCR reads via MiXCR and lists one record per CDR3 protein. Among about 130,000 distinct CDR3 sequences listed, approximately 25% were seen once. The study, taken as a whole, reports: Gliomas, especially low-grade, showed above-expected tissue-blood divergence; non-neoplastic patients showed below. CDR3 overlap between tissue and blood was very small.

Only one count was recorded for this clonotype. Antigen specificity is unknown. The junction shows a germline mismatch at one end, possibly a read error. The CDR3 is made up of 17 amino acids. CDR1 is MGHRA and CDR2 is YSYEKL in the germline V gene. Source material: glioma tissue, nonneoplastic brain tissue, or PBMCs (not recorded which). This TCR derives from a human donor with low-grade glioma or glioblastoma, undergoing nonglioma brain surgery, or in good health (not recorded which). The chain joins TRBV4-1 to TRBJ2-1; D unclear. In DNA form, the CDR3 reads TGCGCCAGCAGCCAAGTACTGGCCGTAATTAGGAGCAATAAGCAGTTCTTC. Protein product: CASSQVLAVIRSNKQFF.